The 15 T cell receptor beta chains presented below share a single source sample, sequenced in a study of vaccination effects on CD4 cells after COVID-19. TCRdb's copy holds only in-frame clones and misses some; the assay was immunoSEQ multiplex PCR. The sample has tens of thousands of clones, roughly 73% seen once. No antigen has been identified for these receptors. After expansion with viral peptide pools in the ViraFEST assay, antigen-specific CD4+ T cells were sequenced. Once cultured for approximately 10 days, the cells underwent separation to obtain CD4+ T cells. Of the BNT162b2 and mRNA-1273 vaccines, participants received two doses of one or the other. The specimen comprised CD4+ T cells from PBMCs cultured with HCoV-229E spike peptides, sampled after COVID-19 vaccination. The receptor source for this set is a human donor who received a COVID-19 vaccine.

This chain links TRBV5-4 with TRBJ1-2; D unclear. CDR1 and CDR2 (germline): SGHNT, YYREEE (reference sequence). This CDR3 contains 12 residues. The V and J ends lost 5 bases and 1 base respectively, with 6 bases between them. The CDR3 is CASSSNNYGYTF. CDR3 DNA: TGTGCCAGCAGTTCAAATAACTATGGCTACACCTTC.

This clone was observed a single time. The chain has TRBV7-3 and TRBJ1-1, with a weak D call TRBD1 (5 bases). V shed 4 bases and J shed 1 base, with 13 bases lying between them. The germline V gene has CDR1 SGHTA and CDR2 FQGTGA. The CDR3 is made up of 15 amino acids. The DNA of the CDR3 is TGTGCCAGCAGCTCGGACGGAGGGGAGAACACTGAAGCTTTCTTT. This codes for CASSSDGGENTEAFF.

J is TRBJ1-2 and V is TRBV6-5; the D is unclear. The ends were cut back, 2 bases at V and 8 bases at J, with 12 bases in the middle. The germline V gene encodes CDR1 MNHEY and CDR2 SVGAGI. The CDR3 covers 13 residues. The CDR3: CASSYTRSGGYTF. In nucleotides, the CDR3 is TGTGCCAGCAGTTACACCAGGTCCGGGGGCTACACCTTC.

This chain uses TRBV14 with TRBJ1-6; D perhaps matches TRBD1 (5 bases). Germline loops: CDR1 SGHDN, CDR2 FVKESK. CDR3 length: 16 amino acids. V gave up 4 bases and J gave up 7 bases, with 17 bases separating them. This CDR3 is CASSLFSRVQNSPLHF. CDR3 nucleotide sequence: TGTGCCAGCAGCCTCTTCTCCAGGGTCCAAAATTCACCCCTCCACTTT.

V usage is TRBV9 and J usage is TRBJ1-1; D is possibly TRBD1 (6 bases). V gave up 2 bases and J gave up 1 base, with 9 bases separating them. This CDR3 region has 14 residues. Germline loops: CDR1 SGDLS, CDR2 YYNGEE. DNA for the CDR3: TGTGCCAGCAGCGTCGAACAGGGGAACACTGAAGCTTTCTTT. It codes for CASSVEQGNTEAFF.

The chain is built from TRBV10-3 and TRBJ2-3, with 12 bases fitting TRBD2. J lost 5 bases, V lost 6 bases, and 9 bases had no gene match. Germline V CDR1 and CDR2: ENHRY, SYGVKD. The length of the CDR3 is 16 residues. Here the CDR3 reads CAIRTTSGGSEDTQYF. The CDR3 DNA follows: TGTGCCATCAGGACGACTAGCGGGGGTTCGGAAGATACGCAGTATTTT.

This clone was counted once. The J gene is TRBJ1-5, the V gene TRBV19; possible D gene TRBD1, 5 bases. Germline CDR1 LNHDA, CDR2 SQIVND (reference sequence). V lost 3 bases and J lost 1, with 13 bases in between. This CDR3 spans 16 amino acids. The CDR3 DNA reads TGTGCCAGTAGTATGGAGGGGTTTGGGAGCAATCAGCCCCAGCATTTT. Its translation is CASSMEGFGSNQPQHF. The entire variable domain, with the rest obtained from reference TRBV19 and TRBJ1-5, is as follows: DGGITQSPKYLFRKEGQNVTLSCEQNLNHDAMYWYRQDPGQGLRLIYYSQIVNDFQKGDIAEGYSVSREKKESFPLTVTSAQKNPTAFYLCASSMEGFGSNQPQHFGDGTRLSIL.

This clone was seen only a few times. The CDR3 DNA reads TGTGCCAGCAGCTTTCTTTTGAGCGGCAATAGCGGGGCACCCTACAATGAGCAGTTCTTC. Its protein is CASSFLLSGNSGAPYNEQFF. The chain has TRBV5-5 and TRBJ2-1; 8 nucleotides agree with TRBD2. CDR1 and CDR2 (germline): SGHKS, YYEKEE (reference sequence). The J segment lost 2 bases and the V segment lost 2 bases, leaving 18 bases of the junction unmatched. The CDR3 loop spans 20 amino acids. The full variable domain, rest sourced from reference TRBV5-5 and TRBJ2-1, is DAGVTQSPTHLIKTRGQQVTLRCSPISGHKSVSWYQQVLGQGPQFIFQYYEKEERGRGNFPDRFSARQFPNYSSELNVNALLLGDSALYLCASSFLLSGNSGAPYNEQFFGPGTRLTVL.

The table lists this clone with a few counts. The chain combines TRBV2 with TRBJ2-6; D unclear. CDR1 is SNHLY, CDR2 FYNNEI, per germline. This CDR3 has 14 residues. Trimming pared 4 bases from V and 1 base from J, leaving 5 bases between. The CDR3 nucleotides read TGTGCCAGCAGTGTGGAATCTGGGGCCAACGTCCTGACTTTC. Translation: CASSVESGANVLTF.

For the CDR3, the DNA is TGTGCCAGCAGCTTGGACCCGGCGGGACAGATTAATTCACCCCTCCACTTT. It yields the protein CASSLDPAGQINSPLHF. V gene TRBV5-4 combines with J gene TRBJ1-6; TRBD1 matches at 7 bases. CDR1 and CDR2 from the germline V gene are SGHNT and YYREEE (reference sequence). After removal of 0 bases from V and 6 bases from J, the junction contained 9 bases not matched to a gene. The CDR3 spans 17 residues.

The rearrangement links TRBV24-1 to TRBJ2-2, with D unresolved. The CDR3 is made up of 15 amino acids. The germline V and J ends were trimmed by 6 bases and 2 bases, with 12 bases remaining between them. CDR1 is KGHDR, CDR2 SFDVKD, per germline. The CDR3 loop reads CATSLRGVNTGELFF. CDR3 nucleotides: TGTGCCACCAGTCTGAGAGGCGTTAACACCGGGGAGCTGTTTTTT.

The V and J genes are TRBV7-9 and TRBJ2-6; D may correspond to TRBD1 or TRBD2 (5 bases each). Looked up from germline, CDR1 is SEHNR and CDR2 is FQNEAQ (reference sequence). This CDR3 has 18 amino acids. V shed 2 bases and J shed 0 bases, with 14 bases lying between them. The CDR3 reads CASSLMKGPSSGANVLTF. For the CDR3, the DNA is TGTGCCAGCAGCTTAATGAAGGGACCAAGCTCTGGGGCCAACGTCCTGACTTTC.

The chain employs TRBV6-2 or TRBV6-3 and TRBJ2-7, with 12 bases identical to TRBD1. The J segment lost 4 bases and the V segment lost 5 bases, leaving 6 bases of the junction unmatched. CDR3 size: 15 residues. Germline V gene lookup returns CDR1 MNHEY and CDR2 SVGEGT. The CDR3 DNA sequence: TGTGCCAGCAGTCGGGGACAGGGGGCTTCATACGAGCAGTACGTC. Amino acids: CASSRGQGASYEQYV.

The V call is TRBV6-2 or TRBV6-3, the J call TRBJ2-2; TRBD2 aligns across 16 bases. Trimming at V came to 0 bases and at J to 6 bases, leaving 4 bases not matched to a gene. Germline V lookup: CDR1 MNHEY, CDR2 SVGEGT. The CDR3 sequence is 18 residues long. CDR3 bases: TGTGCCAGCAGTTACTCGGGACTAGCGGGGGGGCGCCCCGGGGAGCTGTTTTTT. Its protein is CASSYSGLAGGRPGELFF.

V gene TRBV6-1 combines with J gene TRBJ1-2; 9 bases are a match to TRBD1. This CDR3 has 16 amino acids. The germline CDR1 and CDR2 sequences are MNHNS and SASEGT. V trimming: 2 bases; J trimming: 4 bases; junction bases outside the gene matches: 8. The CDR3 reads CASSEFLDRGTYGYTF. For the CDR3, the DNA is TGTGCCAGCAGTGAATTTCTAGACAGGGGGACCTATGGCTACACCTTC.